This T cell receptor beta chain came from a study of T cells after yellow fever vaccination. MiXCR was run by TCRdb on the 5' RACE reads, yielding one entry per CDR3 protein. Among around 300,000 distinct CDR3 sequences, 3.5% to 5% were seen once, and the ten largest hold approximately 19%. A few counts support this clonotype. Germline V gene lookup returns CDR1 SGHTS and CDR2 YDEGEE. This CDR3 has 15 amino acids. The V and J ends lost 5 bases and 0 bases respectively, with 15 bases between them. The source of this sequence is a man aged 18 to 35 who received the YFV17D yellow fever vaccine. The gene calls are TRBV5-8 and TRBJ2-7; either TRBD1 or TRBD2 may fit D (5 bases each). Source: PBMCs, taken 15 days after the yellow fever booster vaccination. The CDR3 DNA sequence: TGTGCCAGCAGACCGACAGCCCTAGCCTCCTACGAGCAGTACTTC. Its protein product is CASRPTALASYEQYF.